Following are 28 T cell receptor beta chains from one sample sequenced in a study of T-cell memory formation after mild COVID-19. TCRdb processed the 5' RACE reads anew with MiXCR; each CDR3 protein has one entry. The repertoire holds around 440,000 distinct CDR3 sequences, with around a sixth as singletons. Input material: PBMCs or a T cell subset sorted from them (not recorded which). These TCRs come from an adult woman who had mild COVID-19 (a few samples of this study predate the infection). Cell type and time point are not known.

The genes are TRBV13 and TRBJ2-3; a weak D match, TRBD1 (5 bases). CDR3 length: 15 amino acids. Deletions cut 5 bases from V and 0 bases from J, with 12 bases between. Germline CDR1 reads PRHDT; CDR2 reads FYEKMQ (reference sequence). For the CDR3, the DNA is TGTGCCAGCAGCCATCCCCAGGGAAGCACAGATACGCAGTATTTT. Amino acid sequence: CASSHPQGSTDTQYF.

This clonotype was seen at least ten times. A junction boundary mismatches the germline segment, possibly from a read error. The V gene is TRBV3-1, the J gene TRBJ1-6; D is uncertain. The CDR3 length is 12 residues. The germline CDR1 and CDR2 sequences are LGHDT and YNNKEL (reference sequence). CDR3 amino acids: CASSQGNSPLHF. The CDR3 region has the DNA TGCGCCAGCAGCCAAGGCAATTCACCCCTCCACTTT.

The chain recombines TRBV20-1 with TRBJ2-7; TRBD2 matches at 13 bases. Losses at the gene ends were 6 bases for V and 0 bases for J; bases not matched to a gene: 11. The CDR3 loop spans 17 amino acids. The germline V gene encodes CDR1 DFQATT and CDR2 SNEGSKA (reference sequence). CDR3 loop: CSATGTSGTDFSYEQYF. The CDR3 DNA reads as TGCAGTGCCACCGGGACTAGCGGGACTGATTTCTCCTACGAGCAGTACTTC.

This clonotype occurred a few times. CDR3 protein: CSARPSPQVDNEQFF. CDR3 coding DNA: TGCAGTGCTAGACCGTCTCCCCAAGTAGACAATGAGCAGTTCTTC. The chain joins TRBV20-1 to TRBJ2-1; D unresolved. Germline-derived CDR1 and CDR2 are DFQATT and SNEGSKA (reference sequence). V shed 2 bases and J shed 5 bases, with 16 bases lying between them. The CDR3 extends over 15 amino acids.

This sequence joins TRBV10-3 and TRBJ1-1, with 7 bases fitting TRBD1. The CDR3 runs to 15 residues. With 6 bases clipped from V and 3 bases from J, the junction kept 10 bases outside the gene matches. CDR1 and CDR2 from the germline V gene are ENHRY and SYGVKD. Here the CDR3 reads CAISHSKGADTEAFF. The CDR3 DNA is TGTGCCATCAGCCACTCGAAGGGGGCTGACACTGAAGCTTTCTTT.

The rearrangement links TRBV19 to TRBJ1-1; possible D gene TRBD1, 6 bases. V dropped 9 bases and J dropped 4 bases, with 18 bases sitting between them. Germline-derived CDR1 and CDR2 are LNHDA and SQIVND (reference sequence). This CDR3 contains 14 residues. The CDR3 is CASSMGAYLTEAFF. CDR3 bases: TGTGCCAGCAGCATGGGGGCATACCTCACTGAAGCTTTCTTT.

CDR3 nucleotides: TGTGCCAGCAGCCCTAATTGGGGGGAAGAGACCCAGTACTTC. Protein: CASSPNWGEETQYF. The rearrangement joins TRBV6-2 or TRBV6-3 to TRBJ2-5; possible D gene TRBD2, 6 bases. The CDR3 runs 14 residues. Trimming stripped 6 bases from V and 3 bases from J, with 14 bases between. Per germline, CDR1 MNHEY and CDR2 SVGEGT.

This clonotype has only a few counts. The chain has TRBV20-1 and TRBJ2-1, with 14 bases aligning to TRBD2. Looked up from germline, CDR1 is DFQATT and CDR2 is SNEGSKA (reference sequence). The CDR3 has 15 residues. V lost 6 bases to trimming and J lost 7 bases; unmatched junction nucleotides: 8. Here the CDR3 DNA reads TGCAGTGCCCGGACTAGCGGGAGGTCCTTAAATGAGCAGTTCTTC. It yields the protein CSARTSGRSLNEQFF.

This clonotype was seen a few times. The gene calls are TRBV5-4 and TRBJ1-6, with D possibly being TRBD1 (5 bases). Trimming cost V 0 bases and J 7 bases, with 11 bases left between them. Germline V gene sequence: CDR1 SGHNT, CDR2 YYREEE (reference sequence). The CDR3 extends over 15 amino acids. CDR3 amino acids: CASSLAREWNSPLHF. In DNA, the CDR3 is TGTGCCAGCAGCTTGGCCAGGGAGTGGAATTCACCCCTCCACTTT.

This clonotype was seen at least ten times. The junction departs from germline at one end; a sequencing error may be responsible. The V call is TRBV5-1, the J call TRBJ2-3, with TRBD2 as a possible D gene (5 bases). Germline V gene sequence: CDR1 SGHRS, CDR2 YFSETQ. The CDR3 runs 12 residues. Here the CDR3 DNA reads TGTGCCAGCAGTTTAAGGAGGGATACGCAGTATTTT. Translated, it gives CASSLRRDTQYF.

This clonotype has a handful of counts. V gene TRBV20-1 combines with J gene TRBJ2-7; D gene ambiguous. The CDR3 contains 13 residues. V shed 0 bases and J shed 4 bases, with 10 bases lying between them. Germline V gene lookup returns CDR1 DFQATT and CDR2 SNEGSKA (reference sequence). In DNA form, the CDR3 reads TGCAGTGCTAGAGATTTCGGCAAGTACGAGCAGTACTTC. Protein sequence: CSARDFGKYEQYF.

This clonotype has only a few counts. The gene calls are TRBV10-3 and TRBJ2-7; D remains unclear. This CDR3 is 14 amino acids long. Germline lookup yields CDR1 ENHRY and CDR2 SYGVKD. The ends were cut back, 4 bases at V and 4 bases at J, with 14 bases in the middle. DNA of the CDR3: TGTGCCATCAGTGGGCCCCCTCGCGAGTACGAGCAGTACTTC. It translates to CAISGPPREYEQYF.

The CDR3 reads CASSPNAVGRTQYF. The CDR3 DNA reads TGTGCCAGCAGCCCGAACGCTGTCGGGCGTACGCAGTATTTT. The V and J genes are TRBV7-2 and TRBJ2-3; no firm D call. V was trimmed by 5 bases and J by 8 bases, leaving 17 bases between them. The CDR3 has 14 residues. Germline values: CDR1 SGHTA, CDR2 FQGNSA.

The gene calls are TRBV7-2 and TRBJ1-1; the D is unclear. Trimming cost V 5 bases and J 0 bases, with 10 bases left between them. This CDR3 region has 14 residues. Germline lookup yields CDR1 SGHTA and CDR2 FQGNSA. The CDR3 region is CASSQFGLNTEAFF. The CDR3 bases are TGTGCCAGCAGCCAATTCGGGTTGAACACTGAAGCTTTCTTT.

This clonotype turned up a few times. This chain links TRBV6-6 with TRBJ2-1; D remains ambiguous. V was pared by 6 bases and J by 2 bases, with 2 bases between. The CDR3 extends over 11 amino acids. Germline V gene lookup returns CDR1 MNHNY and CDR2 SVGAGI (reference sequence). The CDR3 loop reads CASRAYNEQFF. The CDR3 DNA reads as TGTGCCAGCAGGGCCTACAATGAGCAGTTCTTC.

The chain recombines TRBV5-6 with TRBJ1-3; tentatively, D is TRBD1 (6 bases). The V and J ends lost 4 bases and 4 bases respectively, with 12 bases between them. Germline-derived CDR1 and CDR2 are SGHDT and YYEEEE. The CDR3 runs to 14 residues. The CDR3 reads CASSRRGSGNTIYF. CDR3 coding DNA: TGTGCCAGCAGCCGCAGGGGCTCCGGAAACACCATATATTTT.

This CDR3 is CASISQGGANTGELFF. CDR3 nucleotide sequence: TGTGCCAGCATTTCACAAGGGGGGGCGAACACCGGGGAGCTGTTTTTT. The V and J genes are TRBV12-3 or TRBV12-4 and TRBJ2-2; D might be TRBD2 (7 bases). The CDR3 length is 16 residues. V was shortened by 7 bases and J by 0 bases, with 15 bases between the two germline ends.

The chain combines TRBV30 with TRBJ1-5; D is possibly TRBD1 (5 bases). V dropped 1 base and J dropped 9 bases, with 19 bases sitting between them. The CDR3 has 15 amino acids. Germline lookup yields CDR1 GTSNPN and CDR2 SVGIG (reference sequence). The CDR3 region is CAWSEADNLPGPQHF. The CDR3 coding sequence is TGTGCCTGGAGTGAAGCGGACAACCTCCCCGGGCCCCAGCATTTT. Filled out from reference TRBV30 and TRBJ1-5, the complete variable domain reads SQTIHQWPATLVQPVGSPLSLECTVEGTSNPNLYWYRQAAGRGLQLLFYSVGIGQISSEVPQNLSASRPQDRQFILSSKKLLLSDSGFYLCAWSEADNLPGPQHFGDGTRLSIL.

This chain links TRBV7-2 with TRBJ2-5, with TRBD2 matching 8 bases. The CDR3 covers 18 residues. With 5 bases clipped from V and 1 base from J, the junction kept 15 bases outside the gene matches. Germline assignment: CDR1 SGHTA and CDR2 FQGNSA. This chain's CDR3 is CASSPTRPGLVFQETQYF. Written as DNA, the CDR3 is TGTGCCAGCAGCCCGACCCGACCGGGACTAGTTTTCCAAGAGACCCAGTACTTC.

The gene calls are TRBV24-1 and TRBJ2-1; TRBD2 aligns across 14 bases. V trimming: 7 bases; J trimming: 9 bases; junction bases outside the gene matches: 7. CDR1 KGHDR and CDR2 SFDVKD come from the germline V gene. The length of the CDR3 is 15 residues. CDR3 bases: TGTGCCACCAGCGAGACTAGCGGGAGGGCCCGTGAGCAGTTCTTC. As protein: CATSETSGRAREQFF.

The chain carries TRBV7-8 and TRBJ2-7, with 7 nucleotides matching TRBD2. Unmatched junction bases numbered 2, after V lost 1 base and J lost 2 bases. This CDR3 has 14 residues. Germline CDR1 reads SGHVS; CDR2 reads FQNEAQ. The CDR3 region is CASSLVAGPYEQYF. In DNA, the CDR3 is TGTGCCAGCAGCTTAGTAGCGGGCCCCTACGAGCAGTACTTC.

This chain joins TRBV20-1 and TRBJ2-7; D uncertain. Trimming stripped 7 bases from V and 5 bases from J, with 6 bases between. Germline CDR1 reads DFQATT; CDR2 reads SNEGSKA (reference sequence). The CDR3 covers 9 residues. DNA for the CDR3: TGCAGTGACAGAAACGAGCAGTACTTC. This sequence encodes CSDRNEQYF.

This clonotype was seen ten or more times. V gene TRBV4-3 combines with J gene TRBJ2-3, with TRBD2 identical over 8 bases. Germline CDR1 LGHNA, CDR2 YSLEER. The CDR3 covers 19 residues. The J segment lost 1 base and the V segment lost 3 bases, leaving 15 bases of the junction unmatched. The CDR3 DNA reads as TGCGCCAGCAGCCAGATGCTGATAGCGGGGATTAACGGCACAGATACGCAGTATTTT. Its translation is CASSQMLIAGINGTDTQYF.

The V gene is TRBV3-1, the J gene TRBJ1-6; perhaps TRBD1 as D (5 bases). Germline V gene sequence: CDR1 LGHDT, CDR2 YNNKEL (reference sequence). The V and J ends lost 3 bases and 8 bases respectively, with 11 bases between them. This CDR3 is built from 14 residues. The CDR3 DNA reads as TGTGCCAGCAGCCACCACAGGAGGGATTCACCCCTCCACTTT. Translation gives CASSHHRRDSPLHF.

The chain has TRBV30 and TRBJ1-2, with TRBD1 matching 7 bases. The germline gives CDR1 GTSNPN, CDR2 SVGIG (reference sequence). V gave up 3 bases and J gave up 5 bases; unmatched junction bases: 3. The CDR3 loop spans 12 amino acids. CDR3 amino acids: CAWSMGQYGYTF. DNA for the CDR3: TGTGCCTGGAGCATGGGACAGTATGGCTACACCTTC.

The gene calls are TRBV19 and TRBJ1-1; TRBD1 might be the D (6 bases). The germline V gene encodes CDR1 LNHDA and CDR2 SQIVND (reference sequence). The V end was cut by 4 bases, the J end by 0 bases, with 9 bases between. The CDR3 runs 14 residues. In DNA form, the CDR3 reads TGTGCCAGTAGTAGGGGACACATGAACACTGAAGCTTTCTTT. Encoded protein: CASSRGHMNTEAFF.

The rearrangement joins TRBV7-9 to TRBJ1-5; no clear D gene. V dropped 5 bases and J dropped 7 bases, with 15 bases sitting between them. This CDR3 comprises 14 residues. The germline CDR1 and CDR2 sequences are SEHNR and FQNEAQ (reference sequence). The CDR3 loop reads CASSRDWHGQPQHF. In DNA, the CDR3 is TGTGCCAGCAGCCGCGACTGGCATGGGCAGCCCCAGCATTTT.

The chain has TRBV11-2 and TRBJ2-2; D unresolved. Germline CDR1 SGHAT, CDR2 FQNNGV. There are 14 residues in the CDR3. The V and J ends lost 2 bases and 6 bases respectively, with 10 bases between them. The CDR3 region has the DNA TGTGCCAGCAGCTTACCGCTGGCGGCCGGGGAGCTGTTTTTT. It is translated as CASSLPLAAGELFF.